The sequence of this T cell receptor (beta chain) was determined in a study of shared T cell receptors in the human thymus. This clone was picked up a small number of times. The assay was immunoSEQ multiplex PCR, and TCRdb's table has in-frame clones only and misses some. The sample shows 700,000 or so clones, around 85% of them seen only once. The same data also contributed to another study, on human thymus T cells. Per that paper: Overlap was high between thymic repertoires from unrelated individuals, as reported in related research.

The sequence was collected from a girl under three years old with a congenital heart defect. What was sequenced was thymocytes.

As DNA, the CDR3 is TGTGCCAGCAGCAGGACAGGCCGCAGTTATGGCTACACCTTC. This codes for CASSRTGRSYGYTF. The chain joins TRBV7-6 to TRBJ1-2, with 7 bases that match TRBD1. J gave up 5 bases and V 5 bases, and 8 bases lay outside the gene matches. Germline CDR1 is SGHVS and CDR2 is FNYEAQ. This CDR3 has 14 amino acids.